Below, 30 T cell receptor beta chains from the same sample are listed, as sequenced in a study of cytomegalovirus exposure and HLA in healthy donors (dated by TCRdb to between 2016 and 2019). Library preparation was by the immunoSEQ multiplex PCR assay. For the multiplex PCR, a mixture combining 60 forward primers for TCR Vbeta segments and 13 reverse primers for TCR Jbeta segments was used. Entries here come from immuneACCESS through TCRdb and include only in-frame sequences with V and J called. Some clones fail to appear in such tables; in the studies checked, an unresolved V gene covers under half of the shortfall, and the cause of the remainder is unknown. The sample has about 100,000 clones on record, 65% to 80% of them singletons. Approximately 15% of the sample rests with the top ten. The sequencing input was PBMCs. The receptor set was obtained from a woman aged 18 to 35 in good health and CMV-seropositive.

The V call is TRBV5-1, the J call TRBJ2-7; D is perhaps TRBD1 (6 bases). CDR1 and CDR2 (germline): SGHRS, YFSETQ. The germline V and J ends were trimmed by 4 bases and 3 bases, with 17 bases remaining between them. The CDR3 spans 15 residues. Here the CDR3 DNA reads TGCGCCAGCAGCCGCGGACAGCGCCCATTCTACGAGCAGTACTTC. Its translation: CASSRGQRPFYEQYF.

The chain links TRBV4-3 to TRBJ1-1; D gene unclear. Germline lookup yields CDR1 LGHNA and CDR2 YSLEER. V dropped 4 bases and J dropped 3 bases, with 15 bases sitting between them. This CDR3 spans 15 amino acids. CDR3 DNA sequence: TGCGCCAGCAGCCGGGGAAGTGGCGGGCACACTGAAGCTTTCTTT. Residues: CASSRGSGGHTEAFF.

The rearrangement uses TRBV19 and TRBJ1-2; D not resolved. V was cut by 6 bases and J by 1 base, with 12 bases left in between. The CDR3 has 14 amino acids. Germline V gives CDR1 LNHDA, CDR2 SQIVND (reference sequence). The DNA for the CDR3 is TGTGCCAGTAGAACGGGAAGCGGTAACTATGGCTACACCTTC. Residues: CASRTGSGNYGYTF.

This clone was observed a handful of times. This CDR3 reads CSVGGFTRPRASYRNEQFF. For the CDR3, the DNA is TGCAGCGTTGGCGGTTTTACGCGACCACGAGCTTCTTATCGCAATGAGCAGTTCTTC. This rearrangement joins TRBV29-1 to TRBJ2-1; D gene uncertain. The CDR3 totals 19 residues. Trimming took off 4 bases at V and 6 bases at J, with 31 bases between the two ends. Germline V CDR1 and CDR2: SQVTM, ANQGSEA.

The J gene is TRBJ1-4, the V gene TRBV27; perhaps TRBD1 as D (5 bases). Per the germline V gene, CDR1 is MNHEY and CDR2 is SMNVEV (reference sequence). The CDR3 is 14 amino acids. Between the trimmed V and J ends, which lost 3 bases and 8 bases, there was a span of 13 bases. CDR3 bases: TGTGCCAGCAGTTTTCTACGGGGGGACGAAAAACTGTTTTTT. Its protein product is CASSFLRGDEKLFF. The whole variable domain, remainder taken from reference TRBV27 and TRBJ1-4, is EAQVTQNPRYLITVTGKKLTVTCSQNMNHEYMSWYRQDPGLGLRQIYYSMNVEVTDKGDVPEGYKVSRKEKRNFPLILESPSPNQTSLYFCASSFLRGDEKLFFGSGTQLSVL.

The gene calls are TRBV29-1 and TRBJ2-5; 9 bases match TRBD2. The CDR3 runs to 14 residues. J gave up 5 bases and V 4 bases, and 8 bases lay outside the gene matches. Germline V gives CDR1 SQVTM, CDR2 ANQGSEA. The CDR3 protein is CSVGGGGALETQYF. Written as DNA, the CDR3 is TGCAGCGTTGGCGGCGGGGGGGCCCTTGAGACCCAGTACTTC.

This chain connects TRBV19 to TRBJ2-1, with a possible D match to TRBD2 (6 bases). V shed 7 bases and J shed 6 bases, with 25 bases lying between them. Looked up from germline, CDR1 is LNHDA and CDR2 is SQIVND (reference sequence). This CDR3 spans 17 amino acids. For the CDR3, the DNA is TGTGCCAGTACAACAATGGGGGGACTCCACTCGATCAATGAGCAGTTCTTC. Translating it yields CASTTMGGLHSINEQFF.

The chain combines TRBV7-3 with TRBJ2-4; a possible D gene is TRBD1 (7 bases). CDR1 SGHTA and CDR2 FQGTGA come from the germline V gene. V gave up 5 bases and J gave up 11 bases, with 16 bases separating them. The CDR3 contains 13 residues. The CDR3 DNA follows: TGTGCCAGCAGCCAGGGGGGCCGGACAGTTCAGTACTTC. Its protein is CASSQGGRTVQYF.

This chain uses TRBV27 with TRBJ1-4; D perhaps matches TRBD1 (5 bases). Per germline, CDR1 MNHEY and CDR2 SMNVEV (reference sequence). With 2 bases removed from V and 4 bases from J, the gap between germline ends came to 14 bases. The CDR3 sequence is 16 residues long. The CDR3 region has the DNA TGTGCCAGCAGTTTAAGCTGGGGCACTCTTAATGAAAAACTGTTTTTT. Amino acids: CASSLSWGTLNEKLFF.

The V call is TRBV5-6, the J call TRBJ1-1; no firm D call. Trimming left V 0 bases short and J 4 bases short, with 4 bases between. Germline V gives CDR1 SGHDT, CDR2 YYEEEE. The CDR3 is made up of 12 amino acids. The CDR3 nucleotides read TGTGCCAGCAGCTTGGACGGCACTGAAGCTTTCTTT. Translating it yields CASSLDGTEAFF.

The CDR3 DNA follows: TGTGCCAGCAGCAGCATTCAGGGGGCGTTGGAGACCCAGTACTTC. Its translation: CASSSIQGALETQYF. This rearrangement joins TRBV5-6 to TRBJ2-5; 8 bases line up with TRBD1. This CDR3 is built from 15 residues. Germline CDR1 SGHDT, CDR2 YYEEEE. V gave up 4 bases and J gave up 5 bases; unmatched junction bases: 10.

The V gene is TRBV5-1, the J gene TRBJ2-2; no firm D call. The CDR3 has 12 residues. Trimming left V 4 bases short and J 6 bases short, with 7 bases between. The germline V gene encodes CDR1 SGHRS and CDR2 YFSETQ. The CDR3 region is CASSHLAGELFF. Here the CDR3 DNA reads TGCGCCAGCAGCCATTTAGCCGGGGAGCTGTTTTTT.

The genes are TRBV29-1 and TRBJ2-2; 7 nucleotides agree with TRBD2. The CDR3 covers 13 residues. V dropped 5 bases and J dropped 2; count of bases not matched to a gene: 2. The germline V gene encodes CDR1 SQVTM and CDR2 ANQGSEA. The CDR3 sequence is CSVSGDNTGELFF. The CDR3, as DNA: TGCAGCGTTAGCGGGGATAACACCGGGGAGCTGTTTTTT.

J is TRBJ2-5 and V is TRBV5-6; TRBD1 matches 10 bases. CDR3 length: 15 residues. Germline trimming cut 4 bases from V and 4 bases from J; bases unmatched to any gene: 7. Per the germline V gene, CDR1 is SGHDT and CDR2 is YYEEEE. CDR3 protein: CASSRGTGASETQYF. DNA for the CDR3: TGTGCCAGCAGCCGGGGGACAGGGGCATCAGAGACCCAGTACTTC.

This rearrangement joins TRBV29-1 to TRBJ2-7; 9 bases map to TRBD1. Trimming cost V 7 bases and J 7 bases; bases outside gene matches: 8. The CDR3 has 12 amino acids. Germline V gene sequence: CDR1 SQVTM, CDR2 ANQGSEA. CDR3 residues: CSGGTGPGEQYF. The DNA of the CDR3 is TGCAGCGGGGGGACAGGGCCGGGTGAGCAGTACTTC.

The V gene is TRBV5-4, the J gene TRBJ2-2; D possibly corresponds to TRBD2 (6 bases). The germline CDR1 and CDR2 sequences are SGHNT and YYREEE (reference sequence). The CDR3 contains 13 residues. Trimming took 4 bases from V and 6 from J, leaving 10 bases between them. CDR3 loop: CASSPGGAGELFF. The CDR3 nucleotides are TGTGCCAGCAGCCCCGGAGGGGCCGGGGAGCTGTTTTTT.

The chain couples TRBV5-6 to TRBJ2-1, with a tentative D call TRBD2 (5 bases). The germline V and J ends were trimmed by 5 bases and 4 bases, with 7 bases remaining between them. CDR1 and CDR2 (germline): SGHDT, YYEEEE. The length of the CDR3 is 12 residues. As DNA, the CDR3 is TGTGCCAGCAGGGACTTTTACAATGAGCAGTTCTTC. Its protein is CASRDFYNEQFF. Variable domain in full (rest from reference TRBV5-6 and TRBJ2-1): DAGVTQSPTHLIKTRGQQVTLRCSPKSGHDTVSWYQQALGQGPQFIFQYYEEEERQRGNFPDRFSGHQFPNYSSELNVNALLLGDSALYLCASRDFYNEQFFGPGTRLTVL.

V usage is TRBV6-5 and J usage is TRBJ2-5; unclear D gene. The J call could be wrong; TRBJ2-7 is a better fit for the DNA end. Germline V CDR1 and CDR2: MNHEY, SVGAGI. This CDR3 has 14 residues. This CDR3 reads CASSYMGRSYEQYF. The CDR3 DNA reads as TGTGCCAGCAGTTACATGGGCAGGTCCTACGAGCAGTACTTC.

The rearrangement uses TRBV9 and TRBJ2-7; TRBD2 aligns across 10 bases. V shed 2 bases and J 9 bases; nucleotides not matched to a gene: 11. This CDR3 has 15 residues. In germline, CDR1 is SGDLS, CDR2 YYNGEE. This CDR3 is CASSVSAGGSERQYF. DNA of the CDR3: TGTGCCAGCAGCGTTTCAGCGGGAGGGTCTGAACGGCAGTACTTC.

The V gene is TRBV9, the J gene TRBJ1-3, with TRBD1 matching over 12 bases. The CDR3 extends over 15 amino acids. Losses at the gene ends were 4 bases for V and 7 bases for J; bases not matched to a gene: 6. Germline V gene lookup returns CDR1 SGDLS and CDR2 YYNGEE. The CDR3 spells CASSQGQGAWNTIYF. The CDR3 region has the DNA TGTGCCAGCAGCCAGGGACAGGGGGCCTGGAACACCATATATTTT. The complete variable domain, with remaining parts taken from reference TRBV9 and TRBJ1-3, reads DSGVTQTPKHLITATGQRVTLRCSPRSGDLSVYWYQQSLDQGLQFLIQYYNGEERAKGNILERFSAQQFPDLHSELNLSSLELGDSALYFCASSQGQGAWNTIYFGEGSWLTVV.

The rearrangement links TRBV5-5 to TRBJ2-2; D remains ambiguous. Trimming took off 4 bases at V and 5 bases at J, with 6 bases between the two ends. Germline V gene lookup returns CDR1 SGHKS and CDR2 YYEKEE (reference sequence). CDR3 size: 12 residues. In DNA, the CDR3 is TGTGCCAGCAGCCCATTGACCGGGGAGCTGTTTTTT. As protein: CASSPLTGELFF.

J is TRBJ1-1 and V is TRBV6-6; D not certain. Germline V gene data show CDR1 as MNHNY and CDR2 as SVGAGI (reference sequence). The CDR3 is 12 amino acids. V lost 6 bases to trimming and J lost 1 base, with 6 bases between them. CDR3 loop: CASRDKNTEAFF. The CDR3 nucleotides read TGTGCCAGCAGAGACAAGAACACTGAAGCTTTCTTT.

The chain is built from TRBV28 and TRBJ1-2, with 11 positions matching TRBD1. J gave up 4 bases and V 7 bases, and 11 bases lay outside the gene matches. CDR1 is MDHEN, CDR2 SYDVKM, per germline. The CDR3 is made up of 16 amino acids. The CDR3 spells CASTPTSGTGGYGYTF. CDR3 in DNA: TGTGCCAGCACCCCAACCTCGGGGACAGGGGGCTATGGCTACACCTTC.

The rearrangement uses TRBV18 and TRBJ1-5; D possibly corresponds to TRBD1 (6 bases). The CDR3 loop spans 15 amino acids. Trimming stripped 1 base from V and 2 bases from J, with 9 bases between. Germline V gene data show CDR1 as KGHSH and CDR2 as LQKENI. CDR3 amino acids: CASSPRAGGNQPQHF. The CDR3 DNA reads as TGTGCCAGCTCACCACGGGCAGGGGGCAATCAGCCCCAGCATTTT.

This sequence joins TRBV28 and TRBJ2-4, with TRBD2 matching 10 bases. The CDR3 is 15 amino acids. With 5 bases clipped from V and 5 bases from J, the junction kept 6 bases outside the gene matches. The germline CDR1 and CDR2 sequences are MDHEN and SYDVKM. The CDR3 DNA reads TGTGCCAGCAGTCAAGCGGGAGGGCCGGAAAACATTCAGTACTTC. Amino acid sequence: CASSQAGGPENIQYF.

This clone has a handful of counts. The V and J genes are TRBV30 and TRBJ1-5; D call uncertain. CDR3 length: 16 residues. V was clipped by 3 bases and J by 2 bases, with 17 bases between them. CDR1 and CDR2 from the germline V gene are GTSNPN and SVGIG (reference sequence). CDR3 sequence: CAWSDLGLFGNQPQHF. DNA for the CDR3: TGTGCCTGGAGCGACCTCGGACTGTTTGGCAATCAGCCCCAGCATTTT.

A single count supports this clone. V and J are TRBV30 and TRBJ2-2, with 10 bases lining up with TRBD2. In germline, CDR1 is GTSNPN, CDR2 SVGIG (reference sequence). Germline trimming cut 5 bases from V and 3 bases from J; bases unmatched to any gene: 3. This CDR3 contains 14 residues. The CDR3 spells CAWWTSGYTGELFF. CDR3 sequence (DNA): TGTGCCTGGTGGACTAGCGGTTACACCGGGGAGCTGTTTTTT.

The genes are TRBV4-3 and TRBJ2-1; D not certain. Trimming pared 0 bases from V and 0 bases from J, leaving 9 bases between. The CDR3 runs 16 residues. Germline-derived CDR1 and CDR2 are LGHNA and YSLEER. The chain's CDR3 is CASSQDARNSYNEQFF. The CDR3 DNA follows: TGCGCCAGCAGCCAAGATGCCAGGAACTCCTACAATGAGCAGTTCTTC.

The CDR3 is CASSPAPGLAGGLGETQYF. DNA for the CDR3: TGTGCCAGCAGCCCGGCCCCGGGACTAGCGGGGGGGCTAGGTGAGACCCAGTACTTC. The chain couples TRBV5-6 to TRBJ2-5; 16 positions agree with TRBD2. There are 19 residues in the CDR3. Germline assignment: CDR1 SGHDT and CDR2 YYEEEE. V shed 4 bases, J shed 5 bases, and the junction held 14 bases outside the gene matches.

This clone was observed at least ten times. The chain couples TRBV11-2 to TRBJ2-3; 9 bases align to TRBD1. CDR1 is SGHAT, CDR2 FQNNGV, per germline. Trimming at V came to 3 bases and at J to 3 bases, leaving 4 bases not matched to a gene. CDR3 size: 15 residues. CDR3 sequence reads: CASSFGTGRTDTQYF. DNA for the CDR3: TGTGCCAGCAGCTTTGGGACAGGGAGGACAGATACGCAGTATTTT. The variable domain in full, with the rest retrieved from reference TRBV11-2 and TRBJ2-3, is EAGVAQSPRYKIIEKRQSVAFWCNPISGHATLYWYQQILGQGPKLLIQFQNNGVVDDSQLPKDRFSAERLKGVDSTLKIQPAKLEDSAVYLCASSFGTGRTDTQYFGPGTRLTVL.